Shown below are 15 T cell receptor beta chains from a single sample sequenced in a study of blood T cells in healthy people across ages. Next came a second PCR, run for about 6 to 12 cycles, which used a sample-barcoded 5' primer along with a J-beta primer mix. TCRdb processed the 5' RACE reads anew with MiXCR; each CDR3 protein has one entry. The data hold about 930,000 distinct CDR3 sequences, with 29% observed a single time. These sequences were also reported in another study, on T cells of mothers and their children.

The specimen sequenced was blood. These receptors came from a woman aged 40 to 55 in good health.

The V gene is TRBV3-1, the J gene TRBJ2-1; a possible D gene is TRBD2 (6 bases). This CDR3 contains 17 residues. CDR1 is LGHDT and CDR2 is YNNKEL in the germline V gene (reference sequence). The V end was cut by 1 base, the J end by 7 bases, with 20 bases between. CDR3 in amino acids: CASSQVPLAPLGNEQFF. CDR3 bases: TGTGCCAGCAGCCAAGTCCCCCTAGCGCCCTTGGGGAATGAGCAGTTCTTC.

The chain uses TRBV29-1 and TRBJ2-7; 8 bases are shared with TRBD1. The V gene end was trimmed by 5 bases and the J gene end by 6 bases; junction bases not matched to a gene: 12. The CDR3 covers 14 residues. The germline V gene has CDR1 SQVTM and CDR2 ANQGSEA. In DNA form, the CDR3 reads TGCAGCGTTCAAGGACAGGGTGAGGTTATCGAGCAGTACTTC. Translating gives CSVQGQGEVIEQYF.

Many counts were recorded for this clonotype. The chain uses TRBV7-2 and TRBJ2-5; TRBD2 aligns across 10 bases. After removal of 3 bases from V and 5 bases from J, the junction contained 6 bases not matched to a gene. Looked up from germline, CDR1 is SGHTA and CDR2 is FQGNSA. The CDR3 consists of 15 residues. Written as DNA, the CDR3 is TGTGCCAGCAGCTTCCAAGCGGGGGGGGGTGAGACCCAGTACTTC. It is translated as CASSFQAGGGETQYF.

This clonotype was seen a handful of times. This chain joins TRBV7-9 and TRBJ1-2, with unresolved D. The V end lost 2 bases, the J end lost 8 bases, and 18 bases lay between the germline ends. Germline values: CDR1 SEHNR, CDR2 FQNEAQ (reference sequence). The CDR3 runs 15 residues. Here the CDR3 DNA reads TGTGCCAGCAGCTTATTTGAGGGCCCATCTCAGGGCTACACCTTC. As protein: CASSLFEGPSQGYTF.

The genes are TRBV5-1 and TRBJ2-4, with D unclear. The assigned J gene may be wrong: the sequence end matches TRBJ2-7 better. The CDR3 is 13 residues long. Germline values: CDR1 SGHRS, CDR2 YFSETQ. The chain's CDR3 is CASSVAGPYEQYF. The CDR3 coding sequence is TGCGCCAGCAGCGTCGCAGGCCCCTACGAGCAGTACTTC.

Points on this clonotype: The junction departs from the called germline gene at one end, perhaps through a read error. The rearrangement uses TRBV12-3 or TRBV12-4 and TRBJ2-5, with a weak D call TRBD1 (5 bases). The CDR3 consists of 14 residues. Written as DNA, the CDR3 is TGTGCCAGCAGGTTAGGTCAGGGCCAAGAGACCCAGTACTTC. Translation gives CASRLGQGQETQYF.

This clonotype was detected many times. The rearrangement uses TRBV6-6 and TRBJ2-7; TRBD1 agrees at 11 bases. J was trimmed by 6 bases and V by 6 bases; bases with no gene match: 7. The CDR3 extends over 14 amino acids. From germline, CDR1 is MNHNY and CDR2 SVGAGI (reference sequence). CDR3 loop: CASRSQGQGGEQYF. The CDR3 DNA is TGTGCCAGCAGATCTCAGGGACAGGGGGGCGAGCAGTACTTC.

The rearrangement uses TRBV20-1 and TRBJ2-5, with 14 positions matching TRBD2. The CDR3 has 16 amino acids. Germline CDR1 DFQATT, CDR2 SNEGSKA (reference sequence). J gave up 9 bases and V 3 bases, and 12 bases lay outside the gene matches. CDR3 sequence: CSARAGTSGGGSPQYF. The CDR3, as DNA: TGCAGTGCTAGGGCTGGGACTAGCGGGGGAGGGAGCCCCCAGTACTTC.

This clonotype was detected only once. The chain employs TRBV11-2 and TRBJ2-3; TRBD2 matches at 14 bases. The CDR3 is 18 residues long. Looked up from germline, CDR1 is SGHAT and CDR2 is FQNNGV. Trimming removed 5 bases from V and 5 bases from J; junction bases left unmatched: 12. The chain's CDR3 is CASSPSRLAGGPGDTQYF. As DNA, the CDR3 is TGTGCCAGCAGCCCTTCCCGACTAGCGGGGGGGCCCGGAGATACGCAGTATTTT.

The chain links TRBV9 to TRBJ1-1, with TRBD1 as a possible D gene (5 bases). V gave up 4 bases and J gave up 6 bases, with 16 bases separating them. CDR1 and CDR2 (germline): SGDLS, YYNGEE. This CDR3 region has 14 residues. CDR3 nucleotide sequence: TGTGCCAGCAGCTCCAACCCCAGGGTACCTGAAGCTTTCTTT. It yields the protein CASSSNPRVPEAFF. Full variable domain (remainder filled in from reference TRBV9 and TRBJ1-1): DSGVTQTPKHLITATGQRVTLRCSPRSGDLSVYWYQQSLDQGLQFLIQYYNGEERAKGNILERFSAQQFPDLHSELNLSSLELGDSALYFCASSSNPRVPEAFFGQGTRLTVV.

The chain recombines TRBV2 with TRBJ2-6, with D possibly called TRBD1 or TRBD2 (5 bases each). The V end was cut by 9 bases, the J end by 0 bases, with 18 bases between. This CDR3 region has 17 residues. Looked up from germline, CDR1 is SNHLY and CDR2 is FYNNEI. The CDR3 spells CASSRDLGSSGANVLTF. The CDR3 DNA reads TGTGCCAGTTCCCGGGACCTGGGGTCCTCTGGGGCCAACGTCCTGACTTTC.

This clonotype has just a few counts. V usage is TRBV5-1 and J usage is TRBJ2-3; 15 bases line up with TRBD2. The V segment lost 3 bases and the J segment 0 bases; nucleotides outside the gene matches: 2. The germline CDR1 and CDR2 sequences are SGHRS and YFSETQ. CDR3 size: 17 residues. CDR3 in amino acids: CASSSGTSGGSTDTQYF. CDR3 in DNA: TGCGCCAGCAGCTCCGGGACTAGCGGGGGGAGCACAGATACGCAGTATTTT.

This clonotype was seen more than once but under ten times. The chain couples TRBV7-9 to TRBJ1-1; D not resolved. CDR3 length: 11 residues. Trimming took off 5 bases at V and 11 bases at J, with 12 bases between the two ends. CDR1 and CDR2 from the germline V gene are SEHNR and FQNEAQ (reference sequence). CDR3 sequence: CASSQSQGAFF. The DNA for the CDR3 is TGTGCCAGCAGCCAATCTCAAGGGGCTTTCTTT.

This clonotype was observed a few times. The V call is TRBV7-9, the J call TRBJ1-1; no reliable D call. This CDR3 spans 12 amino acids. Germline CDR1 SEHNR, CDR2 FQNEAQ (reference sequence). V lost 8 bases and J lost 8, with 15 bases in between. The CDR3: CASRRETTEAFF. The CDR3 region has the DNA TGTGCCAGCCGCCGAGAAACAACCGAAGCTTTCTTT.

This clonotype was seen many times. V gene TRBV15 combines with J gene TRBJ1-5; D ambiguous. The ends were cut back, 0 bases at V and 4 bases at J, with 13 bases in the middle. Germline assignment: CDR1 LNHNV and CDR2 YYDKDF (reference sequence). This CDR3 region has 16 residues. The CDR3 bases are TGTGCCACCAGCAGAGATCCCTCGCAGTATAATCAGCCCCAGCATTTT. Protein sequence: CATSRDPSQYNQPQHF.